Each of the 3 T cell receptor beta chains below was sequenced from the same sample in a study of cytomegalovirus exposure and HLA in healthy donors. This PCR relied on a set of 60 Vbeta primers and 13 Jbeta primers. TCRdb keeps only in-frame clones here, not all; method: immunoSEQ multiplex PCR. The table records some 150,000 clones, about three quarters of them present only once. Sequenced: PBMCs. The receptors here all came from a human donor in good health.

This chain connects TRBV14 to TRBJ2-7, with TRBD2 matching over 7 bases. The V gene end was trimmed by 4 bases and the J gene end by 2 bases; junction bases not matched to a gene: 8. Per germline, CDR1 SGHDN and CDR2 FVKESK. CDR3 size: 15 residues. The chain's CDR3 is CASSPYAGAAYEQYF. The CDR3 DNA follows: TGTGCCAGCAGCCCCTACGCGGGAGCGGCCTACGAGCAGTACTTC. Full variable domain (missing parts from reference TRBV14 and TRBJ2-7): EAGVTQFPSHSVIEKGQTVTLRCDPISGHDNLYWYRRVMGKEIKFLLHFVKESKQDESGMPNNRFLAERTGGTYSTLKVQPAELEDSGVYFCASSPYAGAAYEQYFGPGTRLTVT.

The chain employs TRBV6-1 and TRBJ2-5; TRBD2 is a possible D gene (6 bases). The J call is uncertain, as TRBJ2-7 better fits the DNA end. CDR1 is MNHNS and CDR2 is SASEGT in the germline V gene. The CDR3 extends over 14 amino acids. CDR3 coding DNA: TGTGCCAGCAGGAGGGCGGGAAGTATTTACGAGCAGTACTTC. Protein sequence: CASRRAGSIYEQYF.

The CDR3 nucleotides read TGTGCCAGCAGCGGACAGGGGGCTGAAGCTTTCTTT. Translation gives CASSGQGAEAFF. The V gene is TRBV9, the J gene TRBJ1-1, with 9 bases aligning to TRBD1. With V trimmed by 3 bases and J by 6 bases, 0 bases remained unmatched. The CDR3 contains 12 residues. CDR1 SGDLS and CDR2 YYNGEE come from the germline V gene.